This T cell receptor beta chain was sequenced in a study of CD8 T cells in ankylosing spondylitis. Quantitative 5'-RACE was performed with molecular barcodes, and it yielded the TCR beta libraries. TCRdb ran MiXCR on the 5' RACE reads and lists one entry per CDR3 protein. The sample contains under 950,000 distinct CDR3 sequences, 19% of which appear only once. This clonotype has more than one count but fewer than ten. As yet, its antigen is unknown. This CDR3 comprises 15 residues. V gave up 2 bases and J gave up 7 bases, with 17 bases separating them. The V gene's germline CDR1 is MGHRA and CDR2 YSYEKL. Notes on the study in general: It appeared that ankylosing spondylitis blood was characterized by a TCR beta motif of roughly 8 highly homologous variants. Significant enrichment of disease-linked clones was reportedly seen in matched ankylosing spondylitis synovial fluid. A subset of motif variants has previously been described in the synovial fluid and blood of reactive arthritis.

The chain couples TRBV4-1 to TRBJ1-2; D unresolved. The source of this sequence is a male donor with ankylosing spondylitis. What was sequenced was blood, either unsorted or a sorted T cell fraction (not recorded which). For the CDR3, the DNA is TGCGCCAGCAGCCAAATGCGGCAGCGAGAAGTTGGCTACACCTTC. Protein: CASSQMRQREVGYTF.